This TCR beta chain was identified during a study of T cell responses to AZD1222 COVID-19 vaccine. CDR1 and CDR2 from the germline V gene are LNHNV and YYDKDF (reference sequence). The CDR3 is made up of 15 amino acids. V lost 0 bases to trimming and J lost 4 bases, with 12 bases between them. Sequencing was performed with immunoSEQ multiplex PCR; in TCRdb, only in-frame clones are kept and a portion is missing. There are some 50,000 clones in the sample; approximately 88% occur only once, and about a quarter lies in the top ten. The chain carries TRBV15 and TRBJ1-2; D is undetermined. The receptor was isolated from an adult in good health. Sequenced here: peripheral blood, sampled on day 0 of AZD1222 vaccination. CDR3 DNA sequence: TGTGCCACCAGCAGAGATGAGGTCAGATTCTATGGCTACACCTTC. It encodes CATSRDEVRFYGYTF.